Below are 8 T cell receptor beta chains sequenced from a single sample in a study of T cells expressing NK-cell markers. TCRdb processed the 5' RACE reads again and assigns one entry to each CDR3 protein, with no DNA. The ten top clones account for around a sixth, within a sample of under 200,000 distinct CDR3 sequences. The sequencing input was blood T cells: a sorted CD56 or NKG2C T cell subset, CD4+ or CD8+ T cells, or bulk PBMC T cells (not recorded which). These receptors came from a woman aged 18 to 75 in good health.

This chain joins TRBV7-3 and TRBJ2-7. CDR1 and CDR2 from the germline V gene are SGHTA and FQGTGA. The CDR3 is 15 amino acids. The CDR3 region is CASSLRQALSYEQYF.

The chain couples TRBV2 to TRBJ2-5; the D call of TRBD2 rests on TCRdb alone, since no DNA is present to check it. The CDR3 length is 14 residues. CDR1 and CDR2 from the germline V gene are SNHLY and FYNNEI. CDR3 region: CASRSGLDQETQYF.

CDR3 loop: CSVGQAGNQPQHF. The V and J genes are TRBV29-1 and TRBJ1-5; TCRdb returns TRBD1, unconfirmable since there is no DNA. The CDR3 covers 13 residues. CDR1 and CDR2 (germline): SQVTM, ANQGSEA. Drawing the rest from reference TRBV29-1 and TRBJ1-5, the complete variable domain is SAVISQKPSRDICQRGTSLTIQCQVDSQVTMMFWYRQQPGQSLTLIATANQGSEATYESGFVIDKFPISRPNLTFSTLTVSNMSPEDSSIYLCSVGQAGNQPQHFGDGTRLSIL.

The V and J genes are TRBV3-1 and TRBJ2-7; TCRdb names TRBD2, which stays unverified in the absence of DNA. The CDR3 sequence is 14 residues long. Germline CDR1 LGHDT, CDR2 YNNKEL (reference sequence). The CDR3 loop is CASSQGYQGGEQYF.

V is TRBV5-1 and J is TRBJ2-5; TCRdb gives TRBD1 as the D gene, but with no DNA this cannot be confirmed. Germline assignment: CDR1 SGHRS and CDR2 YFSETQ. The CDR3 is 14 amino acids. CDR3: CASRAQGAEETQYF.

This chain uses TRBV12-3 or TRBV12-4 with TRBJ2-4; the TCRdb call, TRBD2, lacks DNA for checking. This CDR3 has 20 amino acids. The CDR3 protein is CASSLGSLAGGKLAKNIQYF.

The chain recombines TRBV5-1 with TRBJ2-7. CDR3 length: 16 amino acids. Germline loops: CDR1 SGHRS, CDR2 YFSETQ. The chain's CDR3 is CASSLGSDGRSYEQYF.

The chain couples TRBV12-3 or TRBV12-4 to TRBJ2-1. The CDR3 contains 15 residues. The CDR3 reads CASSPSRRSRREQFF.